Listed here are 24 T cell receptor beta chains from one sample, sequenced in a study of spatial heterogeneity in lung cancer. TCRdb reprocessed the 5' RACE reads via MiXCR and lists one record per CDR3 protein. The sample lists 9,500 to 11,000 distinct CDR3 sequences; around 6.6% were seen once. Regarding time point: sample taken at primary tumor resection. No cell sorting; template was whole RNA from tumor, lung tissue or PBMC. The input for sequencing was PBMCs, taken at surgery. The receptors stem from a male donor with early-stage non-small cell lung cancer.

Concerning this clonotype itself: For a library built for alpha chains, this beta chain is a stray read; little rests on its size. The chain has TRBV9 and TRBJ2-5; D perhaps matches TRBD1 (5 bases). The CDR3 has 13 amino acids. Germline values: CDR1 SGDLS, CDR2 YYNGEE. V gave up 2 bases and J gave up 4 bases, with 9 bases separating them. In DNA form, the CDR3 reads TGTGCCAGCAGCGTTGGACAAACAGAGACCCAGTACTTC. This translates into CASSVGQTETQYF.

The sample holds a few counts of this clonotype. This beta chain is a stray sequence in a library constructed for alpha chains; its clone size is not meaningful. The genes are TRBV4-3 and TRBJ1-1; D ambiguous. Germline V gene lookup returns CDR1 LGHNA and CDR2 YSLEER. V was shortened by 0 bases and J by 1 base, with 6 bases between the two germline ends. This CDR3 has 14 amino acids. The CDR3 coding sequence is TGCGCCAGCAGCCAAGATAGGGAGAACACTGAAGCTTTCTTT. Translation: CASSQDRENTEAFF.

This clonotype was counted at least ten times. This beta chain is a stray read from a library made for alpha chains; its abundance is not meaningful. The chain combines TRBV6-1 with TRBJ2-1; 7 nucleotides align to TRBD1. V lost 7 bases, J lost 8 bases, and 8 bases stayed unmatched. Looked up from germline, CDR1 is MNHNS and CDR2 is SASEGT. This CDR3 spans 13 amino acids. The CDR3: CASIRGRGDEQFF. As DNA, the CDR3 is TGTGCCAGCATCAGGGGGAGAGGCGATGAGCAGTTCTTC.

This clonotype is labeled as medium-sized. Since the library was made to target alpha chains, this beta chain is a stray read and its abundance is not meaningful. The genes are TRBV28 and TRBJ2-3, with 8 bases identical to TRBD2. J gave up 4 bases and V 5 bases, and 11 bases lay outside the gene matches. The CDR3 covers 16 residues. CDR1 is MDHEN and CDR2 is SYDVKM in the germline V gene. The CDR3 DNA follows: TGTGCCAGCAGTCCCATTAGAGCGGGGGCGGCAGATACGCAGTATTTT. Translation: CASSPIRAGAADTQYF.

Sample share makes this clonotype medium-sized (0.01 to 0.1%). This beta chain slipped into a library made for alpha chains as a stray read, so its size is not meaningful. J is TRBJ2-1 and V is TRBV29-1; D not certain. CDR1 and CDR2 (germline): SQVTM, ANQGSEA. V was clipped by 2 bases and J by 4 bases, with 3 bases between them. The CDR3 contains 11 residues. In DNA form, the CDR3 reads TGCAGCGTTGAACAGTACAATGAGCAGTTCTTC. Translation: CSVEQYNEQFF.

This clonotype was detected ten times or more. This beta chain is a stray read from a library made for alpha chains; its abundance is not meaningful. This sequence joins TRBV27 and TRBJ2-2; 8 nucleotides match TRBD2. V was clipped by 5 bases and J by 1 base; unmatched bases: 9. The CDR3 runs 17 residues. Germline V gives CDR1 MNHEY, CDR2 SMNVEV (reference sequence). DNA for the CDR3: TGTGCCAGCAGTCGCTCACCGGGACTAGGGAACACCGGGGAGCTGTTTTTT. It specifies CASSRSPGLGNTGELFF.

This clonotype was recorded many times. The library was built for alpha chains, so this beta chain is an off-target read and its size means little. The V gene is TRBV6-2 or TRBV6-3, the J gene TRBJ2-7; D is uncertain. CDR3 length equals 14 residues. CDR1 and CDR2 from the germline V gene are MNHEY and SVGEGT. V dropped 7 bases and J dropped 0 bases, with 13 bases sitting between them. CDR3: CASTHMGTSYEQYF. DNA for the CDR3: TGTGCCAGCACCCACATGGGCACCTCCTACGAGCAGTACTTC.

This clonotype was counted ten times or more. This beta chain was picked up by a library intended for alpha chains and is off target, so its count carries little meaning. CDR3 nucleotide sequence: TGTGCCAGCAGCTTGCCGCCGCAGTCTTACTATGGCTACACCTTC. Its translation is CASSLPPQSYYGYTF. This chain joins TRBV7-2 and TRBJ1-2; D is unclear. Germline assignment: CDR1 SGHTA and CDR2 FQGNSA. The ends were cut back, 3 bases at V and 3 bases at J, with 14 bases in the middle. CDR3 size: 15 residues.

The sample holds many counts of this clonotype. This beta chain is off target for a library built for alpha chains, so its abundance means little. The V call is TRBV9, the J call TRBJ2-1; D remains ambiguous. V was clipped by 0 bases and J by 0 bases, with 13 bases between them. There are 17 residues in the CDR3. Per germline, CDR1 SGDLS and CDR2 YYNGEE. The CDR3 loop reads CASSVDATPSSYNEQFF. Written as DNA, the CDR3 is TGTGCCAGCAGCGTAGATGCCACCCCCAGCTCCTACAATGAGCAGTTCTTC.

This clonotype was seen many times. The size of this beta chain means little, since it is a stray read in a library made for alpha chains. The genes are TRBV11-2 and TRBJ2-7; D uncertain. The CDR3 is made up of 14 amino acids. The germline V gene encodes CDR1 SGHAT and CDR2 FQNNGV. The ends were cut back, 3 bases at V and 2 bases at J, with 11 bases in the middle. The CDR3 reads CASSLSDGPYEQYF. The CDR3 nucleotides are TGTGCCAGCAGCTTGTCGGACGGACCCTACGAGCAGTACTTC.

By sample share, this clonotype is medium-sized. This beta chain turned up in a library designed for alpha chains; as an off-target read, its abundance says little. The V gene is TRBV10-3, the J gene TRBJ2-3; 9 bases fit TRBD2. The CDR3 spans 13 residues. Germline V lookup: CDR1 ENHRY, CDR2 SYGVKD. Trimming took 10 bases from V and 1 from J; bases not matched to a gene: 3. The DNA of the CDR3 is TGTGCCACCCGACTAGCGGGCACAGATACGCAGTATTTT. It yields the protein CATRLAGTDTQYF.

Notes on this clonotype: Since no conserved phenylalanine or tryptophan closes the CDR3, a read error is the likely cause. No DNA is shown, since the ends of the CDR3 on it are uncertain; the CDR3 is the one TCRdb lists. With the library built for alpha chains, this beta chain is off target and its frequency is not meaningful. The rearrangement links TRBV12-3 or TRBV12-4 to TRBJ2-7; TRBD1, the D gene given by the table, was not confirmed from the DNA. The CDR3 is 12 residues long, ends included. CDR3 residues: CASSPRDRDRYS.

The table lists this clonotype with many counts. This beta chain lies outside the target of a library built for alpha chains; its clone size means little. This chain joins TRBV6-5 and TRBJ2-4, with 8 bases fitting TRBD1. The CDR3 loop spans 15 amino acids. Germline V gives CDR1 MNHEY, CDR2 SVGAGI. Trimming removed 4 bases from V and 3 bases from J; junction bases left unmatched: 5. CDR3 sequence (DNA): TGTGCCAGCAGTTTCAGGGGGCAGGGCAAAAACATTCAGTACTTC. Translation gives CASSFRGQGKNIQYF.

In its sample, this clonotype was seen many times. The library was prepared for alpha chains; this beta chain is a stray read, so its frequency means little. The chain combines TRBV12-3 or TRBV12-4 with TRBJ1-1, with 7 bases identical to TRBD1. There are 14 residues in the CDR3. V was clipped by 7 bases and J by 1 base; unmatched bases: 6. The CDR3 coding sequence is TGTGCCAGCAAAGGGGGCACAGGGAACACTGAAGCTTTCTTT. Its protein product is CASKGGTGNTEAFF.

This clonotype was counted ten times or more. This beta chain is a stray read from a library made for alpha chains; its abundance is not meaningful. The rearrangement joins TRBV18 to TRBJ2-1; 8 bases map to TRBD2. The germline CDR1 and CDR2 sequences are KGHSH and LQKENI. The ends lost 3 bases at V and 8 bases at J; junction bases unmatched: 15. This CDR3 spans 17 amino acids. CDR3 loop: CASSPRAMAGGVDEQFF. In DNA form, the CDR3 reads TGTGCCAGCTCACCGAGGGCTATGGCGGGAGGAGTCGATGAGCAGTTCTTC.

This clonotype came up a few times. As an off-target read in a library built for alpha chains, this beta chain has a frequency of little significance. The CDR3 region has the DNA TGTGCCAGCTCATCAACCCCAGAAGTACAGGACAATCAGCCCCAGCATTTT. Its protein product is CASSSTPEVQDNQPQHF. The chain links TRBV18 to TRBJ1-5, with D tentatively TRBD1 (5 bases). Per germline, CDR1 KGHSH and CDR2 LQKENI. CDR3 length equals 17 residues. V was cut by 5 bases and J by 3 bases, with 20 bases left in between.

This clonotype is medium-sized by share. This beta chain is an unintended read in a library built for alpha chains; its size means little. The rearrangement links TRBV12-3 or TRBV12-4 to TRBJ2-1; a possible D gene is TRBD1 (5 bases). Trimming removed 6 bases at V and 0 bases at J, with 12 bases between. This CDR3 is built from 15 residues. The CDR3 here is CASREQGTSYNEQFF. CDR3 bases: TGTGCCAGCAGGGAGCAGGGAACCTCCTACAATGAGCAGTTCTTC.

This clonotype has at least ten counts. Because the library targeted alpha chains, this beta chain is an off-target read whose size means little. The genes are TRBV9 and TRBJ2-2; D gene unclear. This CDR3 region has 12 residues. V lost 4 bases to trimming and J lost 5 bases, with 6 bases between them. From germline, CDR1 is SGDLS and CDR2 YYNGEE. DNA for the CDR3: TGTGCCAGCAGCCTCAGGACCGGGGAGCTGTTTTTT. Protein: CASSLRTGELFF. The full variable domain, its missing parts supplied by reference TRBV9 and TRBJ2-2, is DSGVTQTPKHLITATGQRVTLRCSPRSGDLSVYWYQQSLDQGLQFLIQYYNGEERAKGNILERFSAQQFPDLHSELNLSSLELGDSALYFCASSLRTGELFFGEGSRLTVL.

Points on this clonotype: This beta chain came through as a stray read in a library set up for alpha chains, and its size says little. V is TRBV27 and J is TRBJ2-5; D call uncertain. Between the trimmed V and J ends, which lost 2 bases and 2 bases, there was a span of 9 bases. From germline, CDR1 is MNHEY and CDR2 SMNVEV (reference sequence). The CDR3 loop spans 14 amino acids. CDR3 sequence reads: CASSLIPQQETQYF. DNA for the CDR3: TGTGCCAGCAGTTTAATCCCCCAGCAAGAGACCCAGTACTTC.

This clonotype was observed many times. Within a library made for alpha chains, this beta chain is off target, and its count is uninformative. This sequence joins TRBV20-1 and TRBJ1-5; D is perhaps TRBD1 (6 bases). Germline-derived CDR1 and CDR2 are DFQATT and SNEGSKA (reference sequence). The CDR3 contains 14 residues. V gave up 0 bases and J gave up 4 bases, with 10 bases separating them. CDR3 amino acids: CSAREGGRNQPQHF. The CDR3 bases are TGCAGTGCTAGAGAGGGGGGCAGAAATCAGCCCCAGCATTTT.

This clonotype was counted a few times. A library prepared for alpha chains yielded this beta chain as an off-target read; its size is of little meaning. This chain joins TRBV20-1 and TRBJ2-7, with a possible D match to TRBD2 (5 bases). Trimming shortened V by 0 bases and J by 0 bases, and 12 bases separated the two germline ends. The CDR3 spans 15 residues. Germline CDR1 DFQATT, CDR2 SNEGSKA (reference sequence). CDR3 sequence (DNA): TGCAGTGCTAGAGATTGGTTGGGGAGCTCCTACGAGCAGTACTTC. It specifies CSARDWLGSSYEQYF.

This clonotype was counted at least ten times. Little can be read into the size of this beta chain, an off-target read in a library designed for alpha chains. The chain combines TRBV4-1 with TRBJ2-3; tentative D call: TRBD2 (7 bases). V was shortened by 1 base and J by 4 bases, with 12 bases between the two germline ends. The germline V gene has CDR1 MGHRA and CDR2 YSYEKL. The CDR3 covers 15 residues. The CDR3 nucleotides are TGCGCCAGCAGCCAAGTAGGGGGGGCCCCAGATACGCAGTATTTT. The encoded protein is CASSQVGGAPDTQYF.

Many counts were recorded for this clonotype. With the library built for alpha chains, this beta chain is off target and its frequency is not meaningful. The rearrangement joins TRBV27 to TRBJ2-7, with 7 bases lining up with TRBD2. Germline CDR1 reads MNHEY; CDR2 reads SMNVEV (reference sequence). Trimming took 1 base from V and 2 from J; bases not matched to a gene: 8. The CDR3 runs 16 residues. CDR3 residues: CASSLFVGGGAYEQYF. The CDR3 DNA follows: TGTGCCAGCAGTTTATTTGTCGGCGGGGGAGCCTACGAGCAGTACTTC.

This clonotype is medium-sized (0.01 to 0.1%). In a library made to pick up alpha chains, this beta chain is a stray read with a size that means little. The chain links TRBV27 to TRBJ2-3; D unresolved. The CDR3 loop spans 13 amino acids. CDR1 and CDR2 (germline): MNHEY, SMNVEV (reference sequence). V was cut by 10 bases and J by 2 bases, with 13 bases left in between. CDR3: CATGPSYTDTQYF. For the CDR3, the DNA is TGTGCCACCGGACCTTCCTACACAGATACGCAGTATTTT.